The next 25 T cell receptor beta chains were all read from a single sample in a study of cytomegalovirus exposure and HLA in healthy donors. PCR was performed using 60 Vbeta and 13 Jbeta primers. Here immunoSEQ multiplex PCR was the method, and the copy in TCRdb shows in-frame clones only, minus some. Its table records approximately 40,000 clones. Material for sequencing was PBMCs. The receptor set was obtained from a human donor in good health.

The chain employs TRBV5-6 and TRBJ1-1; D is unresolved. Germline CDR1 SGHDT, CDR2 YYEEEE. The CDR3 sequence is 16 residues long. V lost 1 base to trimming and J lost 1 base, with 14 bases between them. DNA for the CDR3: TGTGCCAGCAGCTTGCCGGGAGACCCCTCGAACACTGAAGCTTTCTTT. The encoded protein is CASSLPGDPSNTEAFF.

The genes are TRBV28 and TRBJ1-1, with no clear D. V lost 9 bases to trimming and J lost 4 bases, with 18 bases between them. This CDR3 contains 14 residues. Germline CDR1 and CDR2: MDHEN and SYDVKM. The CDR3 nucleotides read TGTGCCAGTTGCGCGGCGGGCAGTAGCACTGAAGCTTTCTTT. This sequence encodes CASCAAGSSTEAFF.

Measured by frequency, this clone is medium-sized. V and J are TRBV10-2 and TRBJ1-3, with D possibly being TRBD1 (5 bases). The CDR3 length is 15 residues. Germline V CDR1 and CDR2: WSHSY, SAAADI. Trimming removed 6 bases from V and 0 bases from J, with 12 bases in between. CDR3: CASRDSYLSGNTIYF. The CDR3 nucleotides read TGCGCCAGCAGAGACAGTTACCTCTCTGGAAACACCATATATTTT.

The chain is built from TRBV4-2 and TRBJ1-5; tentatively, D is TRBD1 (5 bases). This CDR3 has 14 residues. Between the trimmed V and J ends, which lost 4 bases and 7 bases, there was a span of 14 bases. Germline V CDR1 and CDR2: LGHNA, YNFKEQ. The CDR3 DNA reads as TGTGCCAGCAGCCTCGAAAGGGGCGGCCAGCCCCAGCATTTT. Its protein is CASSLERGGQPQHF.

The CDR3 nucleotides are TGTGCCAGCAGCGTAGTCCCTTTGGACAGCTCTGGGGCCAACGTCCTGACTTTC. This sequence encodes CASSVVPLDSSGANVLTF. The genes are TRBV9 and TRBJ2-6, with a weak D call TRBD1 (6 bases). Trimming removed 0 bases from V and 0 bases from J, with 13 bases in between. Looked up from germline, CDR1 is SGDLS and CDR2 is YYNGEE. The CDR3 spans 18 residues.

The chain links TRBV6-6 to TRBJ1-2; D gene uncertain. This CDR3 has 15 amino acids. The V gene's germline CDR1 is MNHNY and CDR2 SVGAGI (reference sequence). Trimming stripped 0 bases from V and 4 bases from J, with 12 bases between. The CDR3, as DNA: TGTGCCAGCAGTTACTCGGGAGACGCTTTCTATGGCTACACCTTC. Its translation: CASSYSGDAFYGYTF.

This chain uses TRBV19 with TRBJ1-5; TRBD1 is a possible D gene (5 bases). Germline V gene lookup returns CDR1 LNHDA and CDR2 SQIVND (reference sequence). V lost 6 bases to trimming and J lost 1 base, with 10 bases between them. This CDR3 has 14 amino acids. The CDR3 DNA sequence: TGTGCCAGTAGCTCGGGGGGAAGCAATCAGCCCCAGCATTTT. Translating it yields CASSSGGSNQPQHF.

The DNA of the CDR3 is TGTGCCTGGACGCAGGGGGCTTGGGACGAGCAGTACTTC. Encoded protein: CAWTQGAWDEQYF. The chain couples TRBV30 to TRBJ2-7, with 8 bases aligning to TRBD1. Germline V gene lookup returns CDR1 GTSNPN and CDR2 SVGIG (reference sequence). V lost 4 bases and J lost 5; bases outside the gene matches: 7. The CDR3 is 13 amino acids.

This chain uses TRBV7-3 with TRBJ1-2; possible D gene TRBD1, 5 bases. V lost 0 bases, J lost 4 bases, and 15 bases lay in between. Germline CDR1 is SGHTA and CDR2 is FQGTGA. This CDR3 is built from 16 residues. The CDR3, as DNA: TGTGCCAGCAGCTTAACGGGGGGAGGAGGTCTCTATGGCTACACCTTC. Protein: CASSLTGGGGLYGYTF.

DNA of the CDR3: TGTGCCAGCAGAACAGGGATGAGTGAAGCTTTCTTT. Translated, it gives CASRTGMSEAFF. This chain links TRBV6-5 with TRBJ1-1; tentatively, D is TRBD1 (6 bases). The germline gives CDR1 MNHEY, CDR2 SVGAGI. V was trimmed by 6 bases and J by 7 bases, leaving 12 bases between them. This CDR3 contains 12 residues.

The CDR3 bases are TGTGCCAGCAGCTTAGAGGGTGGAGGGGTTCAAGAGACCCAGTACTTC. As protein: CASSLEGGGVQETQYF. The rearrangement uses TRBV7-9 and TRBJ2-5, with a possible D match to TRBD2 (6 bases). V was pared by 1 base and J by 2 bases, with 14 bases between. Germline V CDR1 and CDR2: SEHNR, FQNEAQ (reference sequence). This CDR3 comprises 16 residues.

The chain has TRBV6-4 and TRBJ2-3, with 10 bases identical to TRBD2. Germline CDR1 MRHNA, CDR2 SNTAGT. This CDR3 spans 14 amino acids. The V and J ends lost 8 bases and 10 bases, in that order; junction bases with no gene match: 12. CDR3 sequence (DNA): TGTGCCAGCGGTTCCGACAGCGGGGGGGCTCCGCAGTATTTT. Translating it yields CASGSDSGGAPQYF.

The chain uses TRBV6-6 and TRBJ2-7; tentative D call: TRBD1 (5 bases). This CDR3 has 13 amino acids. CDR1 and CDR2 from the germline V gene are MNHNY and SVGAGI (reference sequence). V was clipped by 6 bases and J by 0 bases, with 9 bases between them. The CDR3 coding sequence is TGTGCCAGCAGATTACAGGACTCCTACGAGCAGTACTTC. This translates into CASRLQDSYEQYF.

This chain links TRBV4-1 with TRBJ1-3; TRBD1 is a possible D gene (5 bases). This CDR3 comprises 17 residues. Germline CDR1 reads MGHRA; CDR2 reads YSYEKL. V lost 0 bases and J 4 bases, leaving 16 bases between the germline ends. The CDR3 nucleotides are TGCGCCAGCAGCCAAGACTGGGGGGGGGTCTCCGGAAACACCATATATTTT. Translated, it gives CASSQDWGGVSGNTIYF.

The genes are TRBV5-5 and TRBJ2-7; 8 bases line up with TRBD1. Trimming cost V 4 bases and J 0 bases; bases outside gene matches: 6. Per the germline V gene, CDR1 is SGHKS and CDR2 is YYEKEE (reference sequence). This CDR3 is built from 15 residues. For the CDR3, the DNA is TGTGCCAGCAGCCGCATGGACAGGGTCTCCTACGAGCAGTACTTC. As protein: CASSRMDRVSYEQYF.

The chain uses TRBV7-6 and TRBJ2-3, with TRBD2 identical over 14 bases. The germline V gene encodes CDR1 SGHVS and CDR2 FNYEAQ. The CDR3 length is 17 residues. Trimming cost V 5 bases and J 0 bases; bases outside gene matches: 4. The CDR3 region has the DNA TGTGCCAGCAGCCCCGGACTAGCGGGGGGTAGCACAGATACGCAGTATTTT. It translates to CASSPGLAGGSTDTQYF.

V usage is TRBV30 and J usage is TRBJ1-4; 8 bases line up with TRBD1. Germline-derived CDR1 and CDR2 are GTSNPN and SVGIG (reference sequence). The V segment lost 2 bases and the J segment 4 bases; nucleotides outside the gene matches: 6. The CDR3 loop spans 15 amino acids. The CDR3 protein is CAWSNQGAVNEKLFF. The CDR3, as DNA: TGTGCCTGGAGTAATCAGGGGGCGGTTAATGAAAAACTGTTTTTT. The full variable domain, its missing parts supplied by reference TRBV30 and TRBJ1-4, is SQTIHQWPATLVQPVGSPLSLECTVEGTSNPNLYWYRQAAGRGLQLLFYSVGIGQISSEVPQNLSASRPQDRQFILSSKKLLLSDSGFYLCAWSNQGAVNEKLFFGSGTQLSVL.

This rearrangement joins TRBV30 to TRBJ1-1, with TRBD1 identical over 7 bases. Per the germline V gene, CDR1 is GTSNPN and CDR2 is SVGIG (reference sequence). With V trimmed by 2 bases and J by 1 base, 7 bases remained unmatched. The CDR3 is 15 amino acids. This CDR3 reads CAWSHLDRPNTEAFF. In DNA, the CDR3 is TGTGCCTGGAGTCACCTGGACAGGCCGAACACTGAAGCTTTCTTT.

The chain recombines TRBV11-2 with TRBJ2-3; 9 positions agree with TRBD1. CDR1 and CDR2 from the germline V gene are SGHAT and FQNNGV. The CDR3 is made up of 15 amino acids. Unmatched junction bases numbered 4, after V lost 6 bases and J lost 0 bases. The CDR3 reads CASSFDRGSTDTQYF. CDR3 DNA: TGTGCCAGCAGTTTCGACAGGGGGAGCACAGATACGCAGTATTTT. Full variable domain (missing parts from reference TRBV11-2 and TRBJ2-3): EAGVAQSPRYKIIEKRQSVAFWCNPISGHATLYWYQQILGQGPKLLIQFQNNGVVDDSQLPKDRFSAERLKGVDSTLKIQPAKLEDSAVYLCASSFDRGSTDTQYFGPGTRLTVL.

The chain recombines TRBV2 with TRBJ2-7, with 7 bases fitting TRBD1. CDR3 size: 13 residues. Germline V gene lookup returns CDR1 SNHLY and CDR2 FYNNEI. Germline trimming cut 10 bases from V and 5 bases from J; bases unmatched to any gene: 11. The CDR3 here is CANSDRVLDEQYF. Here the CDR3 DNA reads TGTGCCAACAGCGACAGGGTTCTCGACGAGCAGTACTTC.

The chain is built from TRBV9 and TRBJ2-5, with 7 bases fitting TRBD1. The junction had 10 bases not matched to a gene; V was cut back by 5 bases and J by 3 bases. Germline CDR1 and CDR2: SGDLS and YYNGEE. The CDR3 consists of 15 residues. In nucleotides, the CDR3 is TGTGCCAGCAGTCAAGGGGGCAGGGGGAAAGAGACCCAGTACTTC. Protein product: CASSQGGRGKETQYF.

The V gene is TRBV18, the J gene TRBJ1-1; D might be TRBD1 (6 bases). Germline V gene lookup returns CDR1 KGHSH and CDR2 LQKENI. The ends were cut back, 8 bases at V and 10 bases at J, with 17 bases in the middle. This CDR3 comprises 12 residues. The CDR3 spells CASTRQETTAFF. The DNA for the CDR3 is TGTGCCAGCACCAGACAGGAGACGACAGCTTTCTTT.

V usage is TRBV11-2 and J usage is TRBJ2-5, with D unresolved. The CDR3 runs to 13 residues. V gave up 1 base and J gave up 4 bases, with 7 bases separating them. Germline V CDR1 and CDR2: SGHAT, FQNNGV. Here the CDR3 DNA reads TGTGCCAGCAGCTTAGGACACTCAGAGACCCAGTACTTC. This codes for CASSLGHSETQYF.

The chain is built from TRBV2 and TRBJ2-5; 11 bases agree with TRBD2. The CDR3 consists of 14 residues. V gave up 5 bases and J gave up 5 bases; unmatched junction bases: 4. CDR1 and CDR2 (germline): SNHLY, FYNNEI. The CDR3 DNA sequence: TGTGCCAGCAGTCGGGGACTAGCGGAGGAGACCCAGTACTTC. Translating gives CASSRGLAEETQYF. Full variable domain (rest looked up from reference TRBV2 and TRBJ2-5): EPEVTQTPSHQVTQMGQEVILRCVPISNHLYFYWYRQILGQKVEFLVSFYNNEISEKSEIFDDQFSVERPDGSNFTLKIRSTKLEDSAMYFCASSRGLAEETQYFGPGTRLLVL.

This chain uses TRBV11-1 with TRBJ1-1; 9 bases line up with TRBD1. Germline V gives CDR1 SGHAT, CDR2 FQDESV (reference sequence). Unmatched junction bases numbered 6, after V lost 5 bases and J lost 8 bases. This CDR3 has 13 residues. The CDR3 sequence is CASSPGTGREAFF. CDR3 coding DNA: TGTGCCAGCAGCCCCGGGACAGGGCGGGAAGCTTTCTTT. The full variable domain, with the rest looked up from reference TRBV11-1 and TRBJ1-1, is EAEVAQSPRYKITEKSQAVAFWCDPISGHATLYWYRQILGQGPELLVQFQDESVVDDSQLPKDRFSAERLKGVDSTLKIQPAELGDSAMYLCASSPGTGREAFFGQGTRLTVV.